This TCR beta chain was identified during a study of blood T cell repertoires in COVID-19. The wider study: Material from acute and convalescent COVID-19 was sourced from the United States, Italy and Spain. T cells, B-cell-depleted T cells, or PBMCs supplied cDNA or gDNA.

From germline, CDR1 is SNHLY and CDR2 FYNNEI. V shed 10 bases and J shed 0 bases, with 12 bases lying between them. CDR3 size: 13 residues. In the study's own analysis: Amplifying reference gene primers gave estimates of nucleated cell counts. Profiled with immunoSEQ multiplex PCR; TCRdb holds only in-frame clones, not every one. That table furnishes V, J and clone size, whereas the DNA furnished D and trimming. Among 300,000 to 450,000 clones, 85% were seen once, and the ten largest hold 3% to 4.5%. The clonotype was recovered from a woman aged 18-29 years with acute or convalescent COVID-19. This chain joins TRBV2 and TRBJ1-1; possible D gene TRBD1, 6 bases. The sample was peripheral blood. CDR3 in amino acids: CANRQEMNTEAFF. The CDR3, as DNA: TGTGCCAACCGACAGGAAATGAACACTGAAGCTTTCTTT.